This T cell receptor (beta chain) was sequenced for a study of CXCR3-negative and CXCR3-positive naive CD8 T cells. Whole-study findings and limits: Naive subsets did not differ in surface CD5, and the authors estimated TCR strength using properties of the TRB CDR3. Memory cells differed in TRBV-TRBJ usage, but naive CXCR3-negative and CXCR3-positive cells had similar usage.

About this clonotype: Its antigen is unidentified.

The authors made the TRB cDNA libraries by 5' RACE using UMI labels. Reanalyzing the 5' RACE reads, TCRdb keeps one entry per CDR3 protein, without DNA. The sample has 100,000 to 150,000 distinct CDR3 sequences. The V gene's germline CDR1 is MNHEY and CDR2 SMNVEV (reference sequence). CDR3 length: 14 residues. The origin of this receptor is a human donor in good health. Some clones in this sample may be carry-over from other donors' samples. Sequencing used naive CXCR3- CD8+ T cells from blood. Subset noted: CD45RO-CCR7+CD27+CD95- naive CD8+ T cells lacking CXCR3 (TNR3-). The chain employs TRBV27 and TRBJ2-1; TCRdb selects TRBD2, and the lack of DNA leaves this call unchecked. The CDR3 sequence: CASSFWASGNEQFF.